One and the same sample provided the 14 T cell receptor beta chains below, sequenced in a study of T cells in Graves' hyperthyroidism and ophthalmopathy. Amplification yielded TCR beta CDR3 regions, with RNA transcripts as the source. First-round RT-PCR with HTBI primers amplified the TCR CDR3 region. TCRdb fed the multiplex PCR reads into MiXCR, producing one record per CDR3 protein. The sample includes roughly 510,000 distinct CDR3 sequences, around 43% seen only once; the top ten take about two fifths. Sequenced sample: peripheral blood or thyroid tissue (not recorded which). The receptors were sampled from an adult woman with Graves' disease, either hyperthyroidism or ophthalmopathy (not recorded which).

On this clonotype itself: It is likely a read error, because the conserved phenylalanine at the end of the CDR3 is missing. The DNA is left out, because the CDR3 cannot be placed on it with certainty; the CDR3 is given as TCRdb lists it. The gene calls are TRBV2 and TRBJ1-6. Germline V gene data show CDR1 as SNHLY and CDR2 as FYNNEI. 13 amino acids form the CDR3, both terminal residues included. CDR3 loop: CASSIGVGSPLQS.

The V call is TRBV20-1, the J call TRBJ1-2; D may be TRBD1 (6 bases). V was pared by 3 bases and J by 6 bases, with 23 bases between. CDR3 length: 16 amino acids. Germline V gives CDR1 DFQATT, CDR2 SNEGSKA (reference sequence). CDR3 residues: CSAREGDTSGDDGYTF. The CDR3 nucleotides read TGCAGTGCTAGGGAAGGGGACACTTCCGGGGACGATGGCTACACCTTC.

This rearrangement joins TRBV29-1 to TRBJ2-7, with TRBD1 matching over 8 bases. Trimming removed 3 bases from V and 4 bases from J; junction bases left unmatched: 2. CDR1 is SQVTM, CDR2 ANQGSEA, per germline. The length of the CDR3 is 12 residues. The CDR3 region has the DNA TGCAGCGTTGACCGACAGGGGTACGAGCAGTACTTC. Translation: CSVDRQGYEQYF.

This clonotype was seen at least ten times. The chain combines TRBV4-1 with TRBJ1-4; no reliable D call. The V and J ends lost 0 bases and 5 bases respectively, with 7 bases between them. The germline CDR1 and CDR2 sequences are MGHRA and YSYEKL. This CDR3 has 14 amino acids. CDR3 DNA: TGCGCCAGCAGCCAAGACCTCCTGAATGAAAAACTGTTTTTT. Translation gives CASSQDLLNEKLFF.

The CDR3 sequence is CASSPETGFYSPLHF. CDR3 nucleotide sequence: TGTGCCAGCAGTCCCGAGACAGGGTTCTATTCACCCCTCCACTTT. This chain links TRBV7-2 with TRBJ1-6; 7 nucleotides align to TRBD1. Losses at the gene ends were 6 bases for V and 8 bases for J; bases not matched to a gene: 10. The V gene's germline CDR1 is SGHTA and CDR2 FQGNSA. The length of the CDR3 is 15 residues.

This clonotype came up many times. This chain links TRBV6-5 with TRBJ1-5, with 11 bases fitting TRBD1. The CDR3 spans 15 residues. Looked up from germline, CDR1 is MNHEY and CDR2 is SVGAGI. The V gene end was trimmed by 0 bases and the J gene end by 6 bases; junction bases not matched to a gene: 1. CDR3 sequence: CASSYSGTGGQPQHF. In DNA, the CDR3 is TGTGCCAGCAGTTACTCTGGGACAGGGGGTCAGCCCCAGCATTTT.

This clonotype showed up just a few times. The V gene is TRBV20-1, the J gene TRBJ1-5; D unclear. V lost 3 bases, J lost 7 bases, and 10 bases lay in between. The CDR3 consists of 12 residues. Germline V gives CDR1 DFQATT, CDR2 SNEGSKA (reference sequence). The CDR3 nucleotides read TGCAGTGCTAGTCAGCGGATGCAGCCCCAGCATTTT. Encoded protein: CSASQRMQPQHF.

This rearrangement joins TRBV2 to TRBJ1-6; no reliable D call. CDR1 is SNHLY and CDR2 is FYNNEI in the germline V gene. This CDR3 is built from 13 residues. Trimming pared 6 bases from V and 8 bases from J, leaving 11 bases between. The CDR3 DNA sequence: TGTGCCAGCAGGGTCAACGGCGATTCACCCCTCCACTTT. This codes for CASRVNGDSPLHF. The variable domain in full, with the rest retrieved from reference TRBV2 and TRBJ1-6, is EPEVTQTPSHQVTQMGQEVILRCVPISNHLYFYWYRQILGQKVEFLVSFYNNEISEKSEIFDDQFSVERPDGSNFTLKIRSTKLEDSAMYFCASRVNGDSPLHFGNGTRLTVT.

The V and J genes are TRBV18 and TRBJ2-5, with D tentatively TRBD2 (5 bases). Trimming took 2 bases from V and 9 from J, leaving 16 bases between them. CDR1 KGHSH and CDR2 LQKENI come from the germline V gene. The CDR3 length is 14 residues. The CDR3 here is CASSPRRSSEAQYF. DNA for the CDR3: TGTGCCAGCTCACCAAGGAGGAGCAGCGAGGCCCAGTACTTC.

As to this clonotype: Sequence at one end of the junction differs from germline and may be a read error. The chain joins TRBV6-1 to TRBJ2-7, with 7 bases lining up with TRBD2. Germline V gene sequence: CDR1 MNHNS, CDR2 SASEGT. The CDR3 loop spans 15 amino acids. The CDR3 region is CAGSGVGGSSYEQYF. Here the CDR3 DNA reads TGTGCCGGCAGTGGGGTGGGGGGGAGCTCCTACGAGCAGTACTTC.

This clonotype was seen at least ten times. This chain connects TRBV6-2 or TRBV6-3 to TRBJ1-1; D unclear. The ends were cut back, 6 bases at V and 1 base at J, with 9 bases in the middle. CDR3 size: 13 residues. CDR1 is MNHEY and CDR2 is SVGEGT in the germline V gene. CDR3 amino acids: CASSAVTNTEAFF. The CDR3 bases are TGTGCCAGCAGCGCCGTAACGAACACTGAAGCTTTCTTT.

The table lists this clonotype with many counts. V gene TRBV6-1 combines with J gene TRBJ2-7; D not resolved. The CDR3 loop spans 15 amino acids. CDR1 is MNHNS and CDR2 is SASEGT in the germline V gene. Trimming shortened V by 3 bases and J by 2 bases, and 14 bases separated the two germline ends. CDR3 sequence (DNA): TGTGCCAGCAGTGAGGTCGCAGGTACTGCCTACGAGCAGTACTTC. As protein: CASSEVAGTAYEQYF.

This clonotype was observed a few times. V is TRBV7-2 and J is TRBJ2-5; 8 bases align to TRBD2. Per germline, CDR1 SGHTA and CDR2 FQGNSA. Losses at the gene ends were 6 bases for V and 5 bases for J; bases not matched to a gene: 11. The CDR3 sequence is 15 residues long. DNA of the CDR3: TGTGCCAGCAGTGAAGCCCCGGGGGGGGGTGAGACCCAGTACTTC. Its protein product is CASSEAPGGGETQYF. Variable domain in full (rest from reference TRBV7-2 and TRBJ2-5): GAGVSQSPSNKVTEKGKDVELRCDPISGHTALYWYRQSLGQGLEFLIYFQGNSAPDKSGLPSDRFSAERTGGSVSTLTIQRTQQEDSAVYLCASSEAPGGGETQYFGPGTRLLVL.

Only a few counts were recorded for this clonotype. The chain recombines TRBV27 with TRBJ1-1; D might be TRBD1 (6 bases). Trimming took 6 bases from V and 0 from J, leaving 14 bases between them. CDR3 length equals 15 residues. In germline, CDR1 is MNHEY, CDR2 SMNVEV (reference sequence). CDR3 bases: TGTGCCAGCAGCCGCGCGGGGACACTGAACACTGAAGCTTTCTTT. This codes for CASSRAGTLNTEAFF.